This T cell receptor beta chain was documented in a study of cytomegalovirus exposure and HLA in healthy donors. In its sample, this clone was seen once. The antigen is undetermined. Study-wide findings and caveats: Overall, approximately 150 TCR beta chains were annotated as cytomegalovirus-associated.

TCRdb's copy holds only in-frame clones and misses some; the assay was immunoSEQ multiplex PCR. This table holds tens of thousands of clones, around 97% found once. The CDR3 covers 16 residues. Germline V gene sequence: CDR1 MGHRA, CDR2 YSYEKL. Trimming at V came to 4 bases and at J to 2 bases, leaving 5 bases not matched to a gene. Donors came from a validation cohort of approximately 110 subjects, distinct from the first 666-subject cohort. The source material was PBMCs. This receptor was obtained from a woman between 18 and 29 years old in good health and CMV-seropositive. The V call is TRBV4-1, the J call TRBJ2-3, with 11 bases matching TRBD2. CDR3 nucleotide sequence: TGCGCCAGCAGCCTGGGGACTAGCGGCTTCACAGATACGCAGTATTTT. This codes for CASSLGTSGFTDTQYF.